Reported below is one T cell receptor beta chain. The CDR3 is 14 residues long. V was pared by 6 bases and J by 8 bases, with 11 bases of the junction left unmatched. This record comes from a study of T cells in Graves' hyperthyroidism and ophthalmopathy. Template material for amplifying TCR beta CDR3 regions consisted of RNA transcripts. Primed by the HTBI set, a first-round RT-PCR was run on the TCR CDR3. Using its own MiXCR run on the multiplex PCR reads, TCRdb lists one record per CDR3 protein. The sample yields fewer than 400,000 distinct CDR3 sequences, 20% to 25% seen once. This chain joins TRBV12-3 or TRBV12-4 and TRBJ1-2; 8 nucleotides line up with TRBD1. This clonotype was sampled from a man aged 50 to 60 with Graves' hyperthyroidism. Sequences were obtained from blood. The CDR3 spells CASSPLQYRGGYTF. CDR3 sequence (DNA): TGTGCCAGCAGCCCTCTACAGTACAGGGGGGGCTACACCTTC.